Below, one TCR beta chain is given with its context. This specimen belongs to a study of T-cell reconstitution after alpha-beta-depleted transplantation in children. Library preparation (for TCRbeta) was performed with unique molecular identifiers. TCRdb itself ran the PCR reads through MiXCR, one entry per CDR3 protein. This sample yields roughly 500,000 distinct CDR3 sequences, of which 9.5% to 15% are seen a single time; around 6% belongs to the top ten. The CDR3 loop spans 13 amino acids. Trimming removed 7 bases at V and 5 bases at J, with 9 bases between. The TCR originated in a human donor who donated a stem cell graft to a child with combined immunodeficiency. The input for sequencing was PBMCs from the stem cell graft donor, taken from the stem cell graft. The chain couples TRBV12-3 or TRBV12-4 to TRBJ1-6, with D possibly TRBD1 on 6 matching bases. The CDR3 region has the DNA TGTGCCAGCACTCGGACAGATAATTCACCCCTCCACTTT. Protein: CASTRTDNSPLHF.